The entry below describes one T cell receptor (beta chain). This entry belongs to a study of blood T cell repertoires in COVID-19. Turning to the study itself: COVID-19 samples, acute and convalescent, were from the United States, Italy and Spain. Sources were T cells, B-cell-depleted T cells, or PBMCs; the material itself was cDNA or gDNA.

Source study methods: Estimation of nucleated cell counts relied on the amplification of reference gene primers. Profiling relied on immunoSEQ multiplex PCR, and the TCRdb table lists in-frame clones only, not all of them. V and J calls and clone size are copied from that table; D and trimming were computed from the DNA. The data contain 250,000 to 300,000 clones, around 86% of them seen just once; the ten biggest clones take up around 2%. The CDR3 totals 17 residues. Germline V gene sequence: CDR1 SQVTM, CDR2 ANQGSEA. The junction had 16 bases not matched to a gene; V was cut back by 4 bases and J by 5 bases.

The clonotype originates from a man in his fifties with acute or convalescent COVID-19. What was sequenced was peripheral blood. The J gene is TRBJ2-3, the V gene TRBV29-1, with 9 positions matching TRBD1. The CDR3 DNA is TGCAGCGTTGGTGGGGGGCCCGGACAGGGGATCGGAGATACGCAGTATTTT. Amino acid sequence: CSVGGGPGQGIGDTQYF.